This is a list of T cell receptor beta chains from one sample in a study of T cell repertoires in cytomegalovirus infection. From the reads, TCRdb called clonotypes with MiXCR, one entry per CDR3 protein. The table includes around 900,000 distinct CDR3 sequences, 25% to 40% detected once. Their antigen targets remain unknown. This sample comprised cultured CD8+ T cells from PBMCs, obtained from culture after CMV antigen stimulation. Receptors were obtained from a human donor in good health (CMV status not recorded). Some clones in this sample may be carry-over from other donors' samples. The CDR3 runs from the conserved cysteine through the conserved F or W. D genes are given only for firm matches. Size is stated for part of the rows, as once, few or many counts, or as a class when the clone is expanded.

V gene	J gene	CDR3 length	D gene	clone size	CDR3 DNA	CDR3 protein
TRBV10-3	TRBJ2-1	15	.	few	TGTGCCATCAGTGAATCGCGACACCAGACCAATGAGCAGTTCTTC	CAISESRHQTNEQFF
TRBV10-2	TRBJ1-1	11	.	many	TGCGCCAGCAATGAGAACACTGAAGCTTTCTTT	CASNENTEAFF
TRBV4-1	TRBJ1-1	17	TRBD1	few	TGCGCCAGCAGCCAAGAGACTGGGACAGGGACGAACACTGAAGCTTTCTTT	CASSQETGTGTNTEAFF
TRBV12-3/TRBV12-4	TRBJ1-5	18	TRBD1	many	TGTGCCAGCACTTTCTCCCTACAGGGGGCGATTGGCAATCAGCCCCAGCATTTT	CASTFSLQGAIGNQPQHF
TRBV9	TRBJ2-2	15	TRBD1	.	TGTGCCAGCGGCATTGACAGGGGACACACCGGGGAGCTGTTTTTT	CASGIDRGHTGELFF
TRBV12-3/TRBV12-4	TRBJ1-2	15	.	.	TGTGCCAGCAGCCACAAGCTGTGGGGGCCGGATGGCTACACCTTC	CASSHKLWGPDGYTF
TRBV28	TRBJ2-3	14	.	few	TGTGCCAGCAGTCTAAACCAGTTCACAGATACGCAGTATTTT	CASSLNQFTDTQYF
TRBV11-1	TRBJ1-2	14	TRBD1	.	TGTGCCAGCAGTTTCACCGGGACAGGGGCTATCTACACCTTC	CASSFTGTGAIYTF
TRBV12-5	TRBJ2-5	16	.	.	TGTGCTAGTGGTTTCCGCTTGAGAAATTTGGAAGAGACCCAGTACTTC	CASGFRLRNLEETQYF
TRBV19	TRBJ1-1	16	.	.	TGTGCCAGTAGTATAGAGGGAGGGAGGCGAGACACTGAAGCTTTCTTT	CASSIEGGRRDTEAFF
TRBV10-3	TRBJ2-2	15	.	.	TGTGCCATCAACTCAGGGCATACGAACACCGGGGAGCTGTTTTTT	CAINSGHTNTGELFF
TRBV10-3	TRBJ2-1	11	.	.	TGTGCCATCAAGGCGGAAGATGAGCAGTTCTTC	CAIKAEDEQFF
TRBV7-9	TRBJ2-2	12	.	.	TGTGCCAGCATGAGGCCGACCGGGGAGCTGTTTTTT	CASMRPTGELFF
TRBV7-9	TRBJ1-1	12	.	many	TGTGCCAGCAGCTTCTTGGACACTGAAGCTTTCTTT	CASSFLDTEAFF
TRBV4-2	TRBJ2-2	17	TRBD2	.	TGTGCCAGCAGTCTCCATATAGCGGGTACGAACACCGGGGAGCTGTTTTTT	CASSLHIAGTNTGELFF
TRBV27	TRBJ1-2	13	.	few	TGTGCCAGCAGCTGGGGGGGCAACTATGGCTACACCTTC	CASSWGGNYGYTF
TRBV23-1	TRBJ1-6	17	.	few	TGCGCCAGCAGTCAATCGCGCAGAATCTCCTATAATTCACCCCTCCACTTT	CASSQSRRISYNSPLHF
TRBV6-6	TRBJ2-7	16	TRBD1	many	TGTGCCAGCAGTTACCGGACAGGGGAGCGATACTACGAGCAGTACTTC	CASSYRTGERYYEQYF
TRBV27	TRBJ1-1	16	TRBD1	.	TGTGCCAGCAGTTTAGGGCAGGGGGTCTTCCGCACTGAAGCTTTCTTT	CASSLGQGVFRTEAFF
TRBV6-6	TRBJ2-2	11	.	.	TGTGCCAGCAGTTACGAGGAGGAGCTGTTTTTT	CASSYEEELFF
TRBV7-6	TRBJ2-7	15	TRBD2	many	TGTGCCAGCAGCTCTCAGGCGGGGAGGGGCCACGAGCAGTACTTC	CASSSQAGRGHEQYF
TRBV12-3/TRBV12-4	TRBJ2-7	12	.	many	TGTGCCAGCAGTGCGGTTTCCTACGAGCAGTACTTC	CASSAVSYEQYF
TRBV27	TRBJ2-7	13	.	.	TGTGCCAGCAGTCCCCCCAGGGAGAACGAGCAGTACTTC	CASSPPRENEQYF